The 25 T cell receptor beta chains reported below all come from one sample, sequenced in a study of T cell repertoires in cytomegalovirus infection. Using its own MiXCR run on the reads, TCRdb lists one record per CDR3 protein. The sample contains 450,000 to 600,000 distinct CDR3 sequences, more than 40% of which appear only once. These receptors are not linked to any known antigen. Sequencing used cultured PBMCs, obtained from culture after CMV antigen stimulation. The receptors originated from a human donor in good health (CMV status not recorded). Some clones in this sample may be carry-over from other donors' samples.

Remarks on this clonotype: A much larger clone lies one base from this, so it may be a read error. The V gene is TRBV7-2, the J gene TRBJ2-3; D remains ambiguous. This CDR3 contains 11 residues. Germline V CDR1 and CDR2: SGHTA, FQGNSA. Trimming removed 7 bases from V and 4 bases from J, with 6 bases in between. The chain's CDR3 is CASTAADTQYF. The CDR3 region has the DNA TGTGCCAGCACCGCCGCAGATACGCAGTATTTT.

This clonotype has more than one count but fewer than ten. The chain has TRBV7-6 and TRBJ2-7, with D unclear. The germline V gene has CDR1 SGHVS and CDR2 FNYEAQ. Trimming shortened V by 6 bases and J by 5 bases, and 11 bases separated the two germline ends. This CDR3 region has 12 residues. CDR3 sequence (DNA): TGTGCCAGCAGTTTGCAGTCCGACGAGCAGTACTTC. Translated: CASSLQSDEQYF.

In this sample, this clonotype turned up once. This chain joins TRBV11-2 and TRBJ2-4; D is tentatively TRBD1 or TRBD2 (5 bases each). The CDR3 has 13 amino acids. Germline-derived CDR1 and CDR2 are SGHAT and FQNNGV. V shed 6 bases and J shed 11 bases, with 17 bases lying between them. The DNA of the CDR3 is TGTGCCAGCAGACCGACCCTAGGGGACGTTCAGTACTTC. It codes for CASRPTLGDVQYF.

This clonotype has just a few counts. The rearrangement links TRBV7-9 to TRBJ1-1; no definite D call. The germline gives CDR1 SEHNR, CDR2 FQNEAQ (reference sequence). V was trimmed by 4 bases and J by 3 bases, leaving 9 bases between them. The CDR3 extends over 13 amino acids. CDR3 nucleotides: TGTGCCAGCAGCTCTATCGGGGACACTGAAGCTTTCTTT. Amino acid sequence: CASSSIGDTEAFF. Variable domain in full (rest from reference TRBV7-9 and TRBJ1-1): DTGVSQNPRHKITKRGQNVTFRCDPISEHNRLYWYRQTLGQGPEFLTYFQNEAQLEKSRLLSDRFSAERPKGSFSTLEIQRTEQGDSAMYLCASSSIGDTEAFFGQGTRLTVV.

V is TRBV7-2 and J is TRBJ1-5, with TRBD1 as a possible D gene (5 bases). This CDR3 is 15 amino acids long. Trimming left V 1 base short and J 2 bases short, with 9 bases between. The V gene's germline CDR1 is SGHTA and CDR2 FQGNSA. The CDR3 bases are TGTGCCAGCAGCTTAGAGTCGGGACGCAATCAGCCCCAGCATTTT. Amino acids: CASSLESGRNQPQHF.

V gene TRBV6-6 combines with J gene TRBJ2-3; D gene uncertain. V lost 6 bases, J lost 2 bases, and 15 bases lay in between. Germline loops: CDR1 MNHNY, CDR2 SVGAGI (reference sequence). The CDR3 runs to 15 residues. CDR3 nucleotides: TGTGCCAGCAGAACACGAGCTGGGCTCACAGATACGCAGTATTTT. This encodes CASRTRAGLTDTQYF.

The gene calls are TRBV7-9 and TRBJ2-5, with 11 bases matching TRBD1. The germline CDR1 and CDR2 sequences are SEHNR and FQNEAQ (reference sequence). The CDR3 spans 15 residues. V shed 5 bases and J 4 bases; nucleotides not matched to a gene: 6. CDR3 in amino acids: CASSGQGAASETQYF. CDR3 bases: TGTGCCAGCAGCGGACAGGGGGCTGCTTCAGAGACCCAGTACTTC.

The J gene is TRBJ2-5, the V gene TRBV20-1; a possible D gene is TRBD1 (5 bases). V was shortened by 0 bases and J by 0 bases, with 8 bases between the two germline ends. Germline V CDR1 and CDR2: DFQATT, SNEGSKA (reference sequence). The CDR3 consists of 14 residues. The DNA of the CDR3 is TGCAGTGCTAGAGATGCCAGGGACCAAGAGACCCAGTACTTC. This encodes CSARDARDQETQYF.

This clonotype appeared a few times. This chain connects TRBV5-1 to TRBJ2-1; D not certain. Per germline, CDR1 SGHRS and CDR2 YFSETQ. V was shortened by 0 bases and J by 2 bases, with 9 bases between the two germline ends. The CDR3 runs to 15 residues. The CDR3 nucleotides are TGCGCCAGCAGCTTGGTTGGCGGCCCCTACAATGAGCAGTTCTTC. The encoded protein is CASSLVGGPYNEQFF.

CDR3 sequence reads: CASTSGSGDPDTQYF. The CDR3 coding sequence is TGTGCCAGCACCTCCGGGAGCGGCGACCCTGATACGCAGTATTTT. This chain connects TRBV12-3 or TRBV12-4 to TRBJ2-3, with D tentatively TRBD2 (6 bases). CDR3 size: 15 residues. V was clipped by 7 bases and J by 6 bases, with 20 bases between them.

The rearrangement uses TRBV7-2 and TRBJ2-7; perhaps TRBD2 as D (5 bases). The CDR3 spans 14 residues. The V end lost 1 base, the J end lost 5 bases, and 12 bases lay between the germline ends. Germline V lookup: CDR1 SGHTA, CDR2 FQGNSA. The CDR3 DNA reads as TGTGCCAGCAGCTTAGTGCTAGGGAGAAACGAGCAGTACTTC. It translates to CASSLVLGRNEQYF.

The V gene is TRBV7-9, the J gene TRBJ2-5; D is unclear. The CDR3 sequence is 13 residues long. The germline CDR1 and CDR2 sequences are SEHNR and FQNEAQ (reference sequence). With 3 bases removed from V and 4 bases from J, the gap between germline ends came to 9 bases. CDR3 sequence reads: CASSFFGRETQYF. DNA of the CDR3: TGTGCCAGCAGCTTCTTCGGCCGAGAGACCCAGTACTTC.

The chain recombines TRBV4-1 with TRBJ1-2; D remains ambiguous. CDR1 and CDR2 from the germline V gene are MGHRA and YSYEKL. The CDR3 has 13 residues. V was pared by 0 bases and J by 4 bases, with 6 bases between. CDR3 residues: CASSQDHLYGYTF. CDR3 DNA sequence: TGCGCCAGCAGCCAAGACCACCTCTATGGCTACACCTTC.

V gene TRBV19 combines with J gene TRBJ2-7; TRBD2 agrees at 13 bases. Per the germline V gene, CDR1 is LNHDA and CDR2 is SQIVND (reference sequence). CDR3 length: 16 amino acids. After removal of 4 bases from V and 1 base from J, the junction contained 4 bases not matched to a gene. CDR3 bases: TGTGCCAGTAGTAACCCGACTAGCGGGGGGTCCTACGAGCAGTACTTC. Its protein is CASSNPTSGGSYEQYF.

The rearrangement joins TRBV11-1 to TRBJ2-5; D gene uncertain. Germline CDR1 and CDR2: SGHAT and FQDESV (reference sequence). Between the trimmed V and J ends, which lost 4 bases and 2 bases, there was a span of 11 bases. The CDR3 is 14 residues long. The CDR3 reads CASSSSGPQETQYF. The DNA of the CDR3 is TGTGCCAGCAGCTCCTCTGGCCCTCAAGAGACCCAGTACTTC.

This clonotype was detected a few times. This chain links TRBV20-1 with TRBJ2-7; possibly TRBD2 for D (6 bases). The CDR3 totals 11 residues. V lost 3 bases and J lost 6, with 9 bases in between. The germline V gene encodes CDR1 DFQATT and CDR2 SNEGSKA (reference sequence). CDR3 amino acids: CSAREGGEQYF. The CDR3 region has the DNA TGCAGTGCTAGGGAGGGCGGCGAGCAGTACTTC.

Many counts were recorded for this clonotype. This rearrangement joins TRBV7-2 to TRBJ1-2; D might be TRBD1 (5 bases). V gave up 2 bases and J gave up 6 bases, with 19 bases separating them. Germline-derived CDR1 and CDR2 are SGHTA and FQGNSA. The CDR3 is 16 residues long. The CDR3 DNA follows: TGTGCCAGCAGCTTAATAGGGGACGGGGGATCAGATGGCTACACCTTC. Residues: CASSLIGDGGSDGYTF.

The rearrangement joins TRBV7-8 to TRBJ2-3, with unresolved D. In germline, CDR1 is SGHVS, CDR2 FQNEAQ. The CDR3 spans 14 residues. The V end lost 3 bases, the J end lost 3 bases, and 10 bases lay between the germline ends. Here the CDR3 DNA reads TGTGCCAGCAGCTTGACCGCACGGACAGATACGCAGTATTTT. This translates into CASSLTARTDTQYF.

V usage is TRBV7-4 and J usage is TRBJ2-2; 7 nucleotides align to TRBD1. This CDR3 has 15 residues. J lost 1 base, V lost 6 bases, and 5 bases had no gene match. Germline V gene lookup returns CDR1 SGHVT and CDR2 SQSDAQ. Here the CDR3 DNA reads TGTGCCAGCAGACACTGGGACAGGAACACCGGGGAGCTGTTTTTT. Translation gives CASRHWDRNTGELFF.

This clonotype has just a few counts. The chain couples TRBV7-3 to TRBJ1-1; tentatively, D is TRBD1 (5 bases). CDR1 and CDR2 from the germline V gene are SGHTA and FQGTGA. This CDR3 contains 13 residues. V shed 11 bases and J shed 5 bases, with 18 bases lying between them. The CDR3 spells CAGIRQGGTEAFF. CDR3 bases: TGTGCCGGGATAAGGCAGGGAGGAACTGAAGCTTTCTTT.

This clonotype was recorded a few times. The chain carries TRBV2 and TRBJ1-2; D is uncertain. V was shortened by 7 bases and J by 6 bases, with 12 bases between the two germline ends. CDR1 SNHLY and CDR2 FYNNEI come from the germline V gene. This CDR3 has 12 amino acids. CDR3 amino acids: CASNPVLDGYTF. CDR3 DNA: TGTGCCAGCAACCCCGTCTTGGATGGCTACACCTTC. Drawing the rest from reference TRBV2 and TRBJ1-2, the complete variable domain is EPEVTQTPSHQVTQMGQEVILRCVPISNHLYFYWYRQILGQKVEFLVSFYNNEISEKSEIFDDQFSVERPDGSNFTLKIRSTKLEDSAMYFCASNPVLDGYTFGSGTRLTVV.

This clonotype turned up a few times. The chain has TRBV7-2 and TRBJ2-7; D may be TRBD1 or TRBD2 (6 bases each). From germline, CDR1 is SGHTA and CDR2 FQGNSA. Trimming removed 3 bases from V and 4 bases from J, with 13 bases in between. This CDR3 contains 14 residues. The CDR3 region has the DNA TGTGCCAGCAGCTTTGGAGGGGGAGATTACGAGCAGTACTTC. This encodes CASSFGGGDYEQYF. Full variable domain (outside the CDR3, taken from reference TRBV7-2 and TRBJ2-7): GAGVSQSPSNKVTEKGKDVELRCDPISGHTALYWYRQSLGQGLEFLIYFQGNSAPDKSGLPSDRFSAERTGGSVSTLTIQRTQQEDSAVYLCASSFGGGDYEQYFGPGTRLTVT.

This chain connects TRBV5-6 to TRBJ1-5; D call uncertain. The CDR3 is made up of 13 amino acids. The germline V and J ends were trimmed by 3 bases and 6 bases, with 10 bases remaining between them. Germline V gene sequence: CDR1 SGHDT, CDR2 YYEEEE. The CDR3 DNA reads as TGTGCCAGCAGCTACGGGATAGCTCAGCCCCAGCATTTT. It is translated as CASSYGIAQPQHF. The complete variable domain, with remaining parts taken from reference TRBV5-6 and TRBJ1-5, reads DAGVTQSPTHLIKTRGQQVTLRCSPKSGHDTVSWYQQALGQGPQFIFQYYEEEERQRGNFPDRFSGHQFPNYSSELNVNALLLGDSALYLCASSYGIAQPQHFGDGTRLSIL.

The rearrangement links TRBV11-2 to TRBJ2-2; no reliable D call. Germline V gene lookup returns CDR1 SGHAT and CDR2 FQNNGV. This CDR3 region has 14 residues. Trimming took 4 bases from V and 3 from J, leaving 9 bases between them. CDR3 region: CASSSSVHTGELFF. CDR3 nucleotide sequence: TGTGCCAGCAGCTCCTCCGTCCACACCGGGGAGCTGTTTTTT.

The gene calls are TRBV7-2 and TRBJ2-7; D is unresolved. Trimming left V 5 bases short and J 7 bases short, with 18 bases between. The CDR3 sequence is 14 residues long. The germline V gene has CDR1 SGHTA and CDR2 FQGNSA. The CDR3 spells CASSLDGPPMEQYF. The CDR3 DNA is TGTGCCAGCAGCCTCGACGGGCCCCCAATGGAGCAGTACTTC.